A selection of T cell receptor beta chains follows, all from one sample in a study of T cell repertoires in cytomegalovirus infection. TCRdb fed the reads into MiXCR, producing one record per CDR3 protein. The repertoire holds around 530,000 distinct CDR3 sequences, with about 30% as singletons. Sequencing was performed on PBMCs. These receptors were obtained from a human donor in good health (CMV status not recorded). Some clones in this sample may be carry-over from other donors' samples. Each CDR3 is given with its conserved first and last residue. Each record gives: J gene, V gene, D gene, clone size, CDR3 DNA, CDR3 protein. D genes are given only for firm matches. Clone size is not always given. Where it is, it says once, few, many or a class for expanded clones.

TRBJ1-1,TRBV7-6,-,-,TGTGCCAGCAGCTTAGGGGGGACTTTAGGGGTTGAAGCTTTCTTT,CASSLGGTLGVEAFF
TRBJ2-1,TRBV7-1,-,-,TGTGCCTGCAGCCCCGACCGCAATGAGCAGTTCTTC,CACSPDRNEQFF
TRBJ2-3,TRBV7-2,-,many,TGTGCCAGCAGCTTAGATTTTTTCTCAACAGATACGCAGTATTTT,CASSLDFFSTDTQYF
TRBJ2-1,TRBV11-3,TRBD2,few,TGTGCCAGCAGCTCGTTAAGCGGGAGGGCCTCCAACAATGAGCAGTTCTTC,CASSSLSGRASNNEQFF
TRBJ2-1,TRBV7-2,TRBD2,many,TGTGCCAGCAGCTTAAGACTAGCGGGAGGGCCCATCCCCAATGAGCAGTTCTTC,CASSLRLAGGPIPNEQFF
TRBJ1-2,TRBV6-6,TRBD1,-,TGTGCCAGCATCGGGGGACAGGGGACCTATGGCTACACCTTC,CASIGGQGTYGYTF
TRBJ2-1,TRBV7-6,-,many,TGTGCCAGCAGTGTAGGCGGGTATGCCTACAATGAGCAGTTCTTC,CASSVGGYAYNEQFF
TRBJ2-1,TRBV19,TRBD2,few,TGTGCCAGTAGTAGCCTGAGGGGAGCGGGACTGGACAATGAGCAGTTCTTC,CASSSLRGAGLDNEQFF
TRBJ2-7,TRBV7-3,-,many,TGTGCCAGCAGCTTTGCGCCAGGCCCCTACGAGCAGTACTTC,CASSFAPGPYEQYF
TRBJ2-1,TRBV11-2,TRBD2,-,TGTGCCAGCAGCTTAGCAATGAGCGGGAGTAGCTACAATGAGCAGTTCTTC,CASSLAMSGSSYNEQFF
TRBJ2-3,TRBV28,-,few,TGTGCCAGCAGTGCCCGGGACTCCGGGCAGTATTTT,CASSARDSGQYF
TRBJ2-7,TRBV27,-,-,TGTGCCAGCAGATATAAGGGGAATCCTTCGGTCTACGAGCAGTACTTC,CASRYKGNPSVYEQYF
TRBJ1-1,TRBV7-2,TRBD1,-,TGTGCCAGCAGACCAACCGGGACAGGGTTACGAGCTTTCTTT,CASRPTGTGLRAFF
TRBJ2-3,TRBV7-2,TRBD2,many,TGTGCCAGCAGCCTTAAGACTAGCGGGAGGGCCTATGGCACAGATACGCAGTATTTT,CASSLKTSGRAYGTDTQYF
TRBJ1-5,TRBV7-2,-,many,TGTGCCAGCAGCTCCTTACCCCCACCCAGGGGTGGCAATCAGCCCCAGCATTTT,CASSSLPPPRGGNQPQHF
TRBJ2-5,TRBV10-3,-,few,TGTGCCATCAGTGAGGCACAAGAGACCCAGTACTTC,CAISEAQETQYF
TRBJ2-7,TRBV5-1,-,-,TGCGCCAGCAGCTCGCGGACAGCCGAGCAGTACTTC,CASSSRTAEQYF
TRBJ2-3,TRBV25-1,TRBD1,few,TGTGCCAGCGGGGGGACAGGGCACACAGATACGCAGTATTTT,CASGGTGHTDTQYF
TRBJ1-2,TRBV6-6,TRBD1,few,TGTGCCAGCACTAAAGGGACAGGCGGAAGTAATGGCTACACCTTC,CASTKGTGGSNGYTF
TRBJ2-6,TRBV25-1,-,-,TGTGCCAGCAGTGAAGGACCTGGGGCCAACGTCCTGACTTTC,CASSEGPGANVLTF
TRBJ1-2,TRBV27,-,many,TGTGCCAGCAGTTCTTACCGGGGGACCCCGGGCCCTTGGGGCTACACCTTC,CASSSYRGTPGPWGYTF
TRBJ1-5,TRBV30,-,-,TGTGCCTGGAGTGTAACGGATAGCAATCAGCCCCAGCATTTT,CAWSVTDSNQPQHF
TRBJ2-3,TRBV12-3/TRBV12-4,TRBD1,few,TGTGCCAGCAGACCCACAGGGGTCGATACGCAGTATTTT,CASRPTGVDTQYF
TRBJ1-3,TRBV14,-,few,TGTGCCAGCAGCTCAACCCCGGGACTAAATCCCGGAAACACCATATATTTT,CASSSTPGLNPGNTIYF
TRBJ2-1,TRBV6-2/TRBV6-3,-,few,TGTGCCAGCAACGCTAATCTATGGGGTGAGCAGTTCTTC,CASNANLWGEQFF
TRBJ2-7,TRBV20-1,TRBD2,few,TGCAGTGCTAGAGTCGGACTAGCGGGAGTGTACGAGCAGTACTTC,CSARVGLAGVYEQYF
TRBJ1-2,TRBV27,-,-,TGTGCCAGCAGTTTAGGCGTAACTAACTATGGCTACACCTTC,CASSLGVTNYGYTF
TRBJ2-1,TRBV7-2,-,-,TGTGCCAGCAGCTTACTGGCCATCTCCTACAATGAGCAGTTCTTC,CASSLLAISYNEQFF
TRBJ2-3,TRBV20-1,-,-,TGCAGTGCCAGCTACACGGAGGCAAGGACAGATACGCAGTATTTT,CSASYTEARTDTQYF
TRBJ2-1,TRBV11-3,-,-,TGTGCCAGCAGCCCCATAGGGGAGACCCATTTGGGCAATGAGCAGTTCTTC,CASSPIGETHLGNEQFF
TRBJ2-1,TRBV7-6,-,many,TGTGCCAGCAGCTTCAATACTGGAGACTACTCCTACAATGAGCAGTTCTTC,CASSFNTGDYSYNEQFF
TRBJ2-5,TRBV7-9,-,-,TGTGCCAGCAGCTTCTGGGTGTGGCTAGCGACGGAGGTGGAGACCCAGTACTTC,CASSFWVWLATEVETQYF
TRBJ1-1,TRBV7-6,-,few,TGTGCCAGCAGCTCACTAACATGGGGGCCGAACACTGAAGCTTTCTTT,CASSSLTWGPNTEAFF
TRBJ1-2,TRBV24-1,-,-,TGTGCCACCTCCGGGGGAAAAAGGGGCTACACCTTC,CATSGGKRGYTF
TRBJ2-1,TRBV15,-,-,TGTGCCACCAGCAGACCCGGGAGTCGGGGCTCCTACAATGAGCAGTTCTTC,CATSRPGSRGSYNEQFF
TRBJ2-1,TRBV14,TRBD2,-,TGTGCCAGCAGACGGACTAGCTACAATGAGCAGTTCTTC,CASRRTSYNEQFF
TRBJ2-4,TRBV5-4,-,-,TGTGCCAGCAGCTTGCAACAGTGGGGGATGAACATTCAGTACTTC,CASSLQQWGMNIQYF
TRBJ2-3,TRBV7-9,TRBD1,-,TGTGCCAGCAGCCCTACAGGGGGCCGTGGAGATACGCAGTATTTT,CASSPTGGRGDTQYF
TRBJ2-3,TRBV7-6,-,many,TGTGCCAGCAGCTCCATGGCAGGGGTCACAGATACGCAGTATTTT,CASSSMAGVTDTQYF
TRBJ2-1,TRBV6-1,-,-,TGTGCCAGCAGCGAGACCCTTTACGCGGCCTCGAGGGATGAGCAGTTCTTC,CASSETLYAASRDEQFF
TRBJ1-2,TRBV19,TRBD1,-,TGTGCCAGTAGTCGGGACAGGGGCCCTCGGGGCTACACCTTC,CASSRDRGPRGYTF
TRBJ1-2,TRBV7-9,-,-,TGTGCCAGCAGCCCGAGGGAAACTAACTATGGCTACACCTTC,CASSPRETNYGYTF
TRBJ1-2,TRBV12-5,-,many,TGTGCTAGTGGCCGTGTACAGGGCCACTATGGCTACACCTTC,CASGRVQGHYGYTF
TRBJ2-5,TRBV29-1,TRBD2,-,TGCAGCGCCTCTAAGGTAGCGGGAGTCCAAGAGACCCAGTACTTC,CSASKVAGVQETQYF
TRBJ1-5,TRBV7-8,-,many,TGTGCCAGCAGCCTACAGGGTTTCATGAGCAATCAGCCCCAGCATTTT,CASSLQGFMSNQPQHF
TRBJ1-2,TRBV6-6,-,-,TGTGCCAGCAGTCGCGACACCGGCTACACCTTC,CASSRDTGYTF
TRBJ1-1,TRBV19,-,-,TGTGCCAGTACCATAGTCCCGAACACTGAAGCTTTCTTT,CASTIVPNTEAFF
TRBJ2-7,TRBV9,-,-,TGTGCCAGCAGCGTAGGAGTGGGACTGACCTACGAGCAGTACTTC,CASSVGVGLTYEQYF